The 6 T cell receptor beta chains below all came from one sample that was sequenced in a study of graft-versus-host responses after intestinal transplantation. Measured with immunoSEQ multiplex PCR; TCRdb has only the in-frame clones, and not every one. The sample contains about 71,000 clones, roughly 87% of which appear only once. These receptors lack a known antigen. The sequencing here drew on unstimulated CD8+ T cells sorted from spleen or lymph node cells, taken before intestinal transplant. All receptors come from a human donor who received an intestinal transplant.

J is TRBJ2-5 and V is TRBV19; TRBD2 matches at 7 bases. The CDR3 consists of 15 residues. J lost 5 bases, V lost 5 bases, and 11 bases had no gene match. CDR1 and CDR2 (germline): LNHDA, SQIVND (reference sequence). The CDR3 spells CASSLIGGTGETQYF. CDR3 coding DNA: TGTGCCAGTAGTCTCATCGGGGGGACGGGGGAGACCCAGTACTTC.

The genes are TRBV29-1 and TRBJ2-2; 7 nucleotides line up with TRBD1. The CDR3 is 12 amino acids. Germline loops: CDR1 SQVTM, CDR2 ANQGSEA. The V segment lost 7 bases and the J segment 1 base; nucleotides outside the gene matches: 0. The CDR3 DNA is TGCAGCGGACAGGGGAACACCGGGGAGCTGTTTTTT. Its protein product is CSGQGNTGELFF.

This chain links TRBV9 with TRBJ1-2; TRBD1 matches at 7 bases. The J segment lost 6 bases and the V segment lost 0 bases, leaving 5 bases of the junction unmatched. The CDR3 spans 14 residues. In germline, CDR1 is SGDLS, CDR2 YYNGEE. The CDR3 protein is CASSVDEGADGYTF. Written as DNA, the CDR3 is TGTGCCAGCAGCGTAGACGAGGGGGCGGATGGCTACACCTTC.

About this clone: The same CDR3 is also encoded by other DNA sequences in this sample. The chain carries TRBV7-6 and TRBJ2-7; no firm D call. The ends were cut back, 4 bases at V and 4 bases at J, with 8 bases in the middle. The CDR3 length is 12 residues. CDR1 and CDR2 from the germline V gene are SGHVS and FNYEAQ. CDR3 amino acids: CASSSTGYEQYF. In nucleotides, the CDR3 is TGTGCCAGCAGCTCGACCGGGTACGAGCAGTACTTC.

This clone has just a few counts. The rearrangement uses TRBV4-1 and TRBJ2-7, with TRBD2 identical over 8 bases. V shed 3 bases and J 2 bases; nucleotides not matched to a gene: 3. CDR1 is MGHRA and CDR2 is YSYEKL in the germline V gene. The CDR3 is 14 amino acids. CDR3 region: CASSQAGGTYEQYF. The DNA of the CDR3 is TGCGCCAGCAGCCAGGCGGGGGGAACCTACGAGCAGTACTTC.

The J gene is TRBJ1-1, the V gene TRBV5-6; 9 nucleotides align to TRBD1. CDR1 is SGHDT and CDR2 is YYEEEE in the germline V gene. The CDR3 has 14 residues. V lost 5 bases to trimming and J lost 6 bases; unmatched junction nucleotides: 8. The CDR3 is CASRPGTGWAEAFF. The CDR3 DNA reads as TGTGCCAGCAGACCCGGGACAGGGTGGGCTGAAGCTTTCTTT.